The source of this T cell receptor beta chain is a study of post-analysis software for immune sequencing data. CDR1 is SGHVS and CDR2 is FQNEAQ in the germline V gene. This CDR3 region has 20 residues. Germline trimming cut 5 bases from V and 3 bases from J; bases unmatched to any gene: 19. This clonotype was counted only a few times. Its antigen is currently unknown. Findings and caveats of the study: The study found TRBV5-6, TRBV5-1 and TRBV20-1 among five TRBV segments more frequent in patients than controls. Multiple sclerosis was associated with a significant reduction in normalized Chao1 diversity relative to controls.

Unique molecular identifiers had been added to the TCR beta cDNA libraries. One entry per CDR3 protein results from TCRdb running MiXCR on the PCR reads. This table holds hundreds of thousands of distinct CDR3 sequences, roughly 27% found once. The clonotype originates from a girl aged 10 to 17 with multiple sclerosis. Material for sequencing was blood. The chain carries TRBV7-8 and TRBJ2-4, with 10 bases lining up with TRBD2. In nucleotides, the CDR3 is TGTGCCAGCAGCGAAACAGGCACAGGTCTAGCGGGAGACCACAAAAACATTCAGTACTTC. Its protein product is CASSETGTGLAGDHKNIQYF.